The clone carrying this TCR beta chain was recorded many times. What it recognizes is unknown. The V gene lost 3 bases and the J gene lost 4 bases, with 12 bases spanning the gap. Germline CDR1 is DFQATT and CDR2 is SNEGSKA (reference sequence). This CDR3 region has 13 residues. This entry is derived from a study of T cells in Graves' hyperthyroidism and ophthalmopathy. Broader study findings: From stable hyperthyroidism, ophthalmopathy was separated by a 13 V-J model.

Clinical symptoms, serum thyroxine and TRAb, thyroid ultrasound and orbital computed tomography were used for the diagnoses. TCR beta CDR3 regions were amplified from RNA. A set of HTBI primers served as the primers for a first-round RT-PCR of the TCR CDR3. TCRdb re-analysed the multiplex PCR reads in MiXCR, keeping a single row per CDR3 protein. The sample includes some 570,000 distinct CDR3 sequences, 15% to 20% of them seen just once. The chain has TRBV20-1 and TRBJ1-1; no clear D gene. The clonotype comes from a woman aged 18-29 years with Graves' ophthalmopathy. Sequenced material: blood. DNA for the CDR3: TGCAGTGCTAGCCTTGGGTCGCTCACTGAAGCTTTCTTT. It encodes CSASLGSLTEAFF.